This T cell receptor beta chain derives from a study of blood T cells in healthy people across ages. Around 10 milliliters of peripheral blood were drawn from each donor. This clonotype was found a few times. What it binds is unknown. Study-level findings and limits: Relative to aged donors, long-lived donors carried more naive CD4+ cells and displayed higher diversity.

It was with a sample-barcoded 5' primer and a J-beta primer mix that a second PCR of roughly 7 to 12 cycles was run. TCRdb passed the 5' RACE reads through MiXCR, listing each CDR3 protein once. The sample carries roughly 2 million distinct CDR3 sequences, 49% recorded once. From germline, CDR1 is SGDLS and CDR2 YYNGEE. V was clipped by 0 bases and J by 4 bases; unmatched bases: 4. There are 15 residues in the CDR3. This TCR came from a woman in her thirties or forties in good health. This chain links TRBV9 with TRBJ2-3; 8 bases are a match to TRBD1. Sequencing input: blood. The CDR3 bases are TGTGCCAGCAGCGTAGGGACAGGGAACTCAGATACGCAGTATTTT. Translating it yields CASSVGTGNSDTQYF.